Following are 10 T cell receptor beta chains from one sample sequenced in a study of shared clonotypes between healthy human individuals. The naive CD8 fraction comprised CD45RO-negative cells positively selected for CCR7 and excluded terminally differentiated effector memory CD45RA+ cells. Here immunoSEQ multiplex PCR was the method, and the copy in TCRdb shows in-frame clones only, minus some. The table shows some 600,000 clones, with about 95% occurring only once. Source material: naive CD8+ T cells sorted from blood. The source of these receptors is a woman under 40 in good health.

The chain is built from TRBV7-8 and TRBJ2-3, with 16 bases lining up with TRBD2. This CDR3 is built from 17 residues. With 1 base clipped from V and 5 bases from J, the junction kept 3 bases outside the gene matches. Germline loops: CDR1 SGHVS, CDR2 FQNEAQ. The CDR3 loop reads CASSLVGTSGRGDTQYF. For the CDR3, the DNA is TGTGCCAGCAGCTTAGTAGGGACTAGCGGGAGGGGAGATACGCAGTATTTT.

This clone was observed once. The rearrangement uses TRBV2 and TRBJ1-5, with D perhaps TRBD1 (6 bases). Germline V gene lookup returns CDR1 SNHLY and CDR2 FYNNEI. The CDR3 contains 15 residues. The V end was cut by 3 bases, the J end by 3 bases, with 12 bases between. Here the CDR3 reads CASSDGGGLNQPQHF. Written as DNA, the CDR3 is TGTGCCAGCAGTGACGGGGGGGGCCTCAATCAGCCCCAGCATTTT.

The chain employs TRBV19 and TRBJ2-7, with 9 bases identical to TRBD2. The ends lost 3 bases at V and 0 bases at J; junction bases unmatched: 3. The CDR3 is made up of 15 amino acids. Germline V gene lookup returns CDR1 LNHDA and CDR2 SQIVND (reference sequence). CDR3 sequence: CASSMAGGSSYEQYF. CDR3 nucleotides: TGTGCCAGTAGTATGGCGGGAGGGAGCTCCTACGAGCAGTACTTC.

CDR3 DNA: TGTGCCAGCAGCGTAACCGGGAGATATAGGAATGAGCAGTTCTTC. Translation: CASSVTGRYRNEQFF. The chain carries TRBV9 and TRBJ2-1; a possible D gene is TRBD2 (6 bases). The length of the CDR3 is 15 residues. V gave up 1 base and J gave up 7 bases, with 15 bases separating them. Germline CDR1 and CDR2: SGDLS and YYNGEE.

The chain couples TRBV9 to TRBJ2-7, with a weak D call TRBD1 (6 bases). Germline V gives CDR1 SGDLS, CDR2 YYNGEE. The V end lost 4 bases, the J end lost 5 bases, and 16 bases lay between the germline ends. There are 14 residues in the CDR3. CDR3 DNA: TGTGCCAGCAGCTCCGGACAGTTCGAGAACGAGCAGTACTTC. Amino acids: CASSSGQFENEQYF.

The chain recombines TRBV28 with TRBJ1-2, with D perhaps TRBD1 (6 bases). The ends were cut back, 7 bases at V and 3 bases at J, with 24 bases in the middle. This CDR3 spans 17 amino acids. The germline CDR1 and CDR2 sequences are MDHEN and SYDVKM. CDR3 region: CASNSDLGASYDYGYTF. The CDR3 DNA reads as TGTGCCAGCAATTCGGACCTGGGGGCCAGTTATGACTATGGCTACACCTTC.

The gene calls are TRBV5-1 and TRBJ1-1, with D possibly matching TRBD1 (5 bases). Between the trimmed V and J ends, which lost 0 bases and 2 bases, there was a span of 5 bases. From germline, CDR1 is SGHRS and CDR2 YFSETQ. The CDR3 is made up of 13 amino acids. DNA for the CDR3: TGCGCCAGCAGCTTGGGGGACAACACTGAAGCTTTCTTT. Translation: CASSLGDNTEAFF.

This clone appeared once. The V call is TRBV6-5, the J call TRBJ2-7, with D tentatively TRBD2 (5 bases). Germline CDR1 reads MNHEY; CDR2 reads SVGAGI. The CDR3 is 15 amino acids. V lost 6 bases, J lost 7 bases, and 22 bases lay in between. The CDR3 reads CASRLSVSMIREQYF. Written as DNA, the CDR3 is TGTGCCAGCAGGCTTAGCGTCTCCATGATACGGGAGCAGTACTTC.

The chain is built from TRBV6-5 and TRBJ2-1; TRBD2 matches at 7 bases. The CDR3 is 15 residues long. Germline values: CDR1 MNHEY, CDR2 SVGAGI. Trimming took 2 bases from V and 7 from J; bases not matched to a gene: 8. CDR3 in DNA: TGTGCCAGCAGTTACGGTTCTAGCGGAATTAATGAGCAGTTCTTC. It encodes CASSYGSSGINEQFF.

CDR3 DNA sequence: TGCGCCAGCAGCTATCGGACAGGATTAGGAACCATATATTTT. Its protein is CASSYRTGLGTIYF. J is TRBJ1-3 and V is TRBV4-1; 7 bases are a match to TRBD1. V dropped 5 bases and J dropped 10; count of bases not matched to a gene: 11. Germline V CDR1 and CDR2: MGHRA, YSYEKL. This CDR3 has 14 residues.